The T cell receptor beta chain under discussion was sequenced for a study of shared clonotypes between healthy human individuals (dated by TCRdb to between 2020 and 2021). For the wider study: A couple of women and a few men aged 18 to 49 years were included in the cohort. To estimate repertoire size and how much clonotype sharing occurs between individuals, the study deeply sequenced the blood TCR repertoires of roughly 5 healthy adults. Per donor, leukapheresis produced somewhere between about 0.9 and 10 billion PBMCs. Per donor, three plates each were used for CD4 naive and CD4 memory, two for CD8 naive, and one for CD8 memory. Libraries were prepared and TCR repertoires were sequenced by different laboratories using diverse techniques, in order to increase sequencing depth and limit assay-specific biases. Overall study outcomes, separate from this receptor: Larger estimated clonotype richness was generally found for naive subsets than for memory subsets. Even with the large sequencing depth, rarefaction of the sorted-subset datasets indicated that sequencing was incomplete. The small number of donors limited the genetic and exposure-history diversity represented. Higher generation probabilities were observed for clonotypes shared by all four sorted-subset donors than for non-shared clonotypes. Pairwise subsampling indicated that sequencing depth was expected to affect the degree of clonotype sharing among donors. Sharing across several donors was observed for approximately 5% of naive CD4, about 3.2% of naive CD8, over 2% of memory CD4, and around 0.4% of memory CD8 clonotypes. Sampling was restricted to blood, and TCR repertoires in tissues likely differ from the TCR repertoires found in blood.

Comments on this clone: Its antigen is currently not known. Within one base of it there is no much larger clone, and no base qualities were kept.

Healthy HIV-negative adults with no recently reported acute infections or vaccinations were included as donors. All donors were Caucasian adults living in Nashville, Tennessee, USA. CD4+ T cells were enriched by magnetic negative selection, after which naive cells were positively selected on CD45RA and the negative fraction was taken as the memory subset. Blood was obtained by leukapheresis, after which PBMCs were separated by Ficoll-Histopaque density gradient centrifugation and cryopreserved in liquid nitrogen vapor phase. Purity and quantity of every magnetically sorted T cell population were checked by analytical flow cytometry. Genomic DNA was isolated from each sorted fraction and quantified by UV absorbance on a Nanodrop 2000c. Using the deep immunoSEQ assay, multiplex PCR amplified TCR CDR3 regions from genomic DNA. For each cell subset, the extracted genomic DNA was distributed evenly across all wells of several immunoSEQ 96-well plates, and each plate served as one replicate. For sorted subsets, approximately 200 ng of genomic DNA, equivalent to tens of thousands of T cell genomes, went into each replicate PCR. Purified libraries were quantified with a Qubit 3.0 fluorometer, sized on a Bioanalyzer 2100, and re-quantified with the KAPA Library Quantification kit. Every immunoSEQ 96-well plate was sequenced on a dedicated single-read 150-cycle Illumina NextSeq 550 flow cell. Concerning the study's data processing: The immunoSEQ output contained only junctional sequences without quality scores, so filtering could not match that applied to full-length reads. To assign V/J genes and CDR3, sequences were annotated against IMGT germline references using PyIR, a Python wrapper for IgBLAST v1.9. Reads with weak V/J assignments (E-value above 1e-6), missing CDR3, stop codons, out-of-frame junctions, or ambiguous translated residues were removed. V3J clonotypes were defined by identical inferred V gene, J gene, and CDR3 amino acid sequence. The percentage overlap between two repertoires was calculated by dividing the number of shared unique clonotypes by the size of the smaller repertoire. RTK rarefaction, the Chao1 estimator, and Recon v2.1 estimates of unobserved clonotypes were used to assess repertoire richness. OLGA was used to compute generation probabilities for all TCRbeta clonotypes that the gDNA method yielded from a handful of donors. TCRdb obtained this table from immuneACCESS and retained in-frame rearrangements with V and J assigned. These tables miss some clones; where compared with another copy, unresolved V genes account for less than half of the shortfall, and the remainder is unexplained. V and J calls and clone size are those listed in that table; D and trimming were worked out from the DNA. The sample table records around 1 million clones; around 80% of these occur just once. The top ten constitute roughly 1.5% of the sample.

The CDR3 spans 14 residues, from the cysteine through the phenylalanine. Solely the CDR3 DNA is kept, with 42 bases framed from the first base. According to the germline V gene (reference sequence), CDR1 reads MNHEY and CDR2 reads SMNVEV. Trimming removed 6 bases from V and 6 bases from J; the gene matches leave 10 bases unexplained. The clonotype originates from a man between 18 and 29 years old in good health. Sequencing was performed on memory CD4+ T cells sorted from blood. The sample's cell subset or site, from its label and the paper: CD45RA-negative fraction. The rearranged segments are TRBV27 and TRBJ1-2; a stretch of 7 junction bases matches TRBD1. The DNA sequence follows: TGTGCCAGCAGCCGACAGGGAGGGCTTCATGGCTACACCTTC. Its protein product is CASSRQGGLHGYTF.